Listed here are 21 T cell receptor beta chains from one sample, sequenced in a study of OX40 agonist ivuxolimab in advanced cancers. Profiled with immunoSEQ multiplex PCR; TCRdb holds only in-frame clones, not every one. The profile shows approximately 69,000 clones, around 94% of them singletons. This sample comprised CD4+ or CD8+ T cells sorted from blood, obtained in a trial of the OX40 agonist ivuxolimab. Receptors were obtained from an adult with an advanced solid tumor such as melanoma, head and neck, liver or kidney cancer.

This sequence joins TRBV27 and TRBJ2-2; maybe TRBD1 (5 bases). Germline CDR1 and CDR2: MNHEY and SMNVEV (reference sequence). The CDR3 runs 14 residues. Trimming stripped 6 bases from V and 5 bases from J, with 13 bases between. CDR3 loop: CASRTAGNTGELFF. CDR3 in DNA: TGTGCCAGCAGGACGGCAGGGAATACCGGGGAGCTGTTTTTT.

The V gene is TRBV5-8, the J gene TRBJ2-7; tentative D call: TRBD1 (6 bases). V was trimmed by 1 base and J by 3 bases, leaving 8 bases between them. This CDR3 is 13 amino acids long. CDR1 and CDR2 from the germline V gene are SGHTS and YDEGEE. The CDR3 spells CASSLQGSYEQYF. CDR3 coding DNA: TGTGCCAGCAGCTTGCAGGGGAGCTACGAGCAGTACTTC.

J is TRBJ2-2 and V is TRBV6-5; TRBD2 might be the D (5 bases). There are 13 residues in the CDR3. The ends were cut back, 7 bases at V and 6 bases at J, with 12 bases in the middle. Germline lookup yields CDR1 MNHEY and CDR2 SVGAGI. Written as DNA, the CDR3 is TGTGCCAGCACGACCCTAGCCTCCGGGGAGCTGTTTTTT. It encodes CASTTLASGELFF.

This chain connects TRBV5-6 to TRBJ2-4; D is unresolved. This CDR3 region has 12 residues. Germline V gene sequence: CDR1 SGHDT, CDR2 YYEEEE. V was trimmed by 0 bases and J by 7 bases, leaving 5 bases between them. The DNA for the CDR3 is TGTGCCAGCAGCTTGGGTATGAACATTCAGTACTTC. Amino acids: CASSLGMNIQYF.

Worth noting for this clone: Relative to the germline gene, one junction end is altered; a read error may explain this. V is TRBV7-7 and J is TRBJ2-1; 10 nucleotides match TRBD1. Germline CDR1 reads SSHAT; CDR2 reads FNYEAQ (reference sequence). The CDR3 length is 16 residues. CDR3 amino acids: CASSPQDRDRGHEQFF. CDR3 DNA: TGTGCTAGCAGCCCTCAGGACCGGGACAGGGGACATGAGCAGTTCTTC.

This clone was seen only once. CDR3 sequence reads: CASTLAGGYNEQFF. CDR3 sequence (DNA): TGTGCCAGCACCCTAGCGGGAGGTTACAATGAGCAGTTCTTC. The chain joins TRBV27 to TRBJ2-1; 11 bases are shared with TRBD2. The CDR3 sequence is 14 residues long. The V gene end was trimmed by 7 bases and the J gene end by 4 bases; junction bases not matched to a gene: 3. CDR1 is MNHEY, CDR2 SMNVEV, per germline (reference sequence).

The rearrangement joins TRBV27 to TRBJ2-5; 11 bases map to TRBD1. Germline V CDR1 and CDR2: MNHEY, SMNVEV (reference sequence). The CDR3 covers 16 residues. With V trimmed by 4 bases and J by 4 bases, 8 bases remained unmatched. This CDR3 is CASSSIGQGALETQYF. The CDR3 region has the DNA TGTGCCAGCAGTTCCATCGGACAGGGGGCTTTAGAGACCCAGTACTTC.

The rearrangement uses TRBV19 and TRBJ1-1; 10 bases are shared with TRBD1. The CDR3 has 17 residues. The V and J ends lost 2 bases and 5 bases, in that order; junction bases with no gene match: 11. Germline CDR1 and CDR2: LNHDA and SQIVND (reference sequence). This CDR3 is CASSIRQGASERTEAFF. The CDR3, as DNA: TGTGCCAGTAGTATACGACAGGGGGCGTCGGAGCGAACTGAAGCTTTCTTT.

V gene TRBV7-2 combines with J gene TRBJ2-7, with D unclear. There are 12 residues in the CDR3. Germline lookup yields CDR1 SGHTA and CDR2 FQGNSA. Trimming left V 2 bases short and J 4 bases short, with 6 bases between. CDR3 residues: CASSLNGYEQYF. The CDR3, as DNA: TGTGCCAGCAGCTTAAACGGGTACGAGCAGTACTTC.

The CDR3 is CASSLGQGARNEQFF. DNA of the CDR3: TGCGCCAGCAGCCTCGGACAGGGGGCTCGAAATGAGCAGTTCTTC. V usage is TRBV4-1 and J usage is TRBJ2-1, with 11 positions matching TRBD1. Germline values: CDR1 MGHRA, CDR2 YSYEKL. CDR3 length: 15 residues. The V segment lost 4 bases and the J segment 7 bases; nucleotides outside the gene matches: 6.

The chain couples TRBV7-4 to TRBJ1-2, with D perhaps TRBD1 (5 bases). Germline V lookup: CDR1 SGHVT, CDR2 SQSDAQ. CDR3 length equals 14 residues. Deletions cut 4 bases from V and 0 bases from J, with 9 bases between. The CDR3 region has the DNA TGTGCCAGCAGCTCTAGGGGTTCTAACTATGGCTACACCTTC. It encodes CASSSRGSNYGYTF.

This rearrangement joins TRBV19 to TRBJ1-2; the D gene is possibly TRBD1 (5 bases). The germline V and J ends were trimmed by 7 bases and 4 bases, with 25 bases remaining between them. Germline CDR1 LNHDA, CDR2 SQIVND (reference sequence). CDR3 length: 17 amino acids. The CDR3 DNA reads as TGTGCCAGTACCCCGGGGGGAGGGTTATTCTTGGGCTATGGCTACACCTTC. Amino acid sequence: CASTPGGGLFLGYGYTF.

CDR3 nucleotides: TGTGCCAGCAGCGTAGGGGGACAGGGGCCCTACGAGCAGTACTTC. Residues: CASSVGGQGPYEQYF. This sequence joins TRBV9 and TRBJ2-7, with TRBD1 matching 10 bases. Germline trimming cut 0 bases from V and 2 bases from J; bases unmatched to any gene: 2. Germline V gene data show CDR1 as SGDLS and CDR2 as YYNGEE. The CDR3 length is 15 residues.

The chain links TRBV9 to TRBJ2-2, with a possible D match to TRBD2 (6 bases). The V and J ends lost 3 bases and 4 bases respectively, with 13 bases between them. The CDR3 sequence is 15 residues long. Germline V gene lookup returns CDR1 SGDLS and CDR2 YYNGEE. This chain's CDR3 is CASSAFWGVTGELFF. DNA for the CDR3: TGTGCCAGCAGCGCATTCTGGGGGGTCACCGGGGAGCTGTTTTTT.

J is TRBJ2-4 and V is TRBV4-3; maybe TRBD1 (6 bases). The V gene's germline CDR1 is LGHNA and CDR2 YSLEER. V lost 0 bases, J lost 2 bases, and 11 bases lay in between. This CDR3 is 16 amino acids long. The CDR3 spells CASSQDIGTSKNIQYF. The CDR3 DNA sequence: TGCGCCAGCAGCCAAGATATAGGGACATCCAAAAACATTCAGTACTTC.

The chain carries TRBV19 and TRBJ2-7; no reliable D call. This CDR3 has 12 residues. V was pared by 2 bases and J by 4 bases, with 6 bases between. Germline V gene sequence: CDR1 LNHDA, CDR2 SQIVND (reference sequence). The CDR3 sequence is CASSIIGYEQYF. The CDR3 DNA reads TGTGCCAGTAGTATAATCGGTTACGAGCAGTACTTC.

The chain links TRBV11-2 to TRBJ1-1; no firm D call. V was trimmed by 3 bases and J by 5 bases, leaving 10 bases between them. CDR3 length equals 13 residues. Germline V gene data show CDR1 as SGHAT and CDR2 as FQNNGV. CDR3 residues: CASSLEVVTEAFF. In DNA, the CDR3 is TGTGCCAGCAGCTTGGAGGTTGTAACTGAAGCTTTCTTT.

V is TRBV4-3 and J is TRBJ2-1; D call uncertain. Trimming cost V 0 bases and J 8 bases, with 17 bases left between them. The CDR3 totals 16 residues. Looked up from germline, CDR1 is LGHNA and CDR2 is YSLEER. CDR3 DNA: TGCGCCAGCAGCCAAGATCGTGGCCTACTTTTCGATGAGCAGTTCTTC. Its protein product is CASSQDRGLLFDEQFF.

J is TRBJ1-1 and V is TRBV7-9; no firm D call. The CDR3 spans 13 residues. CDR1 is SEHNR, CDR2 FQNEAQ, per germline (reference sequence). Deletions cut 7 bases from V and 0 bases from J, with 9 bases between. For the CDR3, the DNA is TGTGCCAGCACCCCTCTCATGAACACTGAAGCTTTCTTT. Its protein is CASTPLMNTEAFF.

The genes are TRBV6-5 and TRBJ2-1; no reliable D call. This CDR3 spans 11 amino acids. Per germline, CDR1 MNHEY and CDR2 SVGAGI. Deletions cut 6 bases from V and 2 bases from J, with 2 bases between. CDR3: CASRTYNEQFF. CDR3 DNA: TGTGCCAGCAGGACCTACAATGAGCAGTTCTTC.

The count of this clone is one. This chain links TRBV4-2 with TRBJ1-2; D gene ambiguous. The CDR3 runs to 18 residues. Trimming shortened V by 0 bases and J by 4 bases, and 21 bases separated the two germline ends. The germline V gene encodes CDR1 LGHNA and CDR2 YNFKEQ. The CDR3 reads CASSQDPLITAGSYGYTF. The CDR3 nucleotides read TGTGCCAGCAGCCAAGATCCCCTCATCACGGCCGGGAGCTATGGCTACACCTTC.